These 21 T cell receptor beta chains share one sample of origin, sequenced in a study of T cell clonotyping in hematopoietic cell transplantation. Sequenced by immunoSEQ multiplex PCR; TCRdb stores in-frame clones only, minus some. The repertoire holds more than 20,000 clones, with roughly 88% as singletons. Time point in this sample: recipient sample about 28 days before transplant, after cytoreduction. Specimen: peripheral blood mononuclear cells, collected before stem cell transplant. The receptor set was obtained from a woman between 55 and 75 years old with acute myeloid leukemia. Some clones in this sample may be carry-over from other donors' samples.

The genes are TRBV28 and TRBJ2-1; D is unresolved. CDR1 MDHEN and CDR2 SYDVKM come from the germline V gene. The length of the CDR3 is 14 residues. V was shortened by 0 bases and J by 6 bases, with 9 bases between the two germline ends. The chain's CDR3 is CASSLWLESNEQFF. The CDR3 region has the DNA TGTGCCAGCAGTTTATGGCTGGAGTCCAATGAGCAGTTCTTC.

This clone has only one observation. The rearrangement uses TRBV4-1 and TRBJ1-5; 7 bases are a match to TRBD1. The CDR3 is made up of 15 amino acids. J gave up 7 bases and V 3 bases, and 9 bases lay outside the gene matches. Germline V gives CDR1 MGHRA, CDR2 YSYEKL. CDR3: CASSQDDRVGQPQHF. DNA for the CDR3: TGCGCCAGCAGCCAGGATGACAGGGTAGGACAGCCCCAGCATTTT.

The chain employs TRBV29-1 and TRBJ1-2; D is possibly TRBD1 (6 bases). The CDR3 is 12 amino acids. Germline lookup yields CDR1 SQVTM and CDR2 ANQGSEA. V was shortened by 3 bases and J by 7 bases, with 12 bases between the two germline ends. DNA for the CDR3: TGCAGCGTTGAGGGGGGCGATCCTGGCTACACCTTC. The encoded protein is CSVEGGDPGYTF.

This sequence joins TRBV4-3 and TRBJ2-3; D might be TRBD2 (5 bases). Trimming took off 2 bases at V and 0 bases at J, with 9 bases between the two ends. The CDR3 covers 15 residues. Per germline, CDR1 LGHNA and CDR2 YSLEER. The CDR3 spells CASSQRGLSTDTQYF. CDR3 sequence (DNA): TGCGCCAGCAGCCAAAGAGGGCTAAGCACAGATACGCAGTATTTT.

This clone was observed a single time. V and J are TRBV5-6 and TRBJ2-1; no firm D call. This CDR3 has 11 residues. V was trimmed by 0 bases and J by 9 bases, leaving 4 bases between them. Germline CDR1 reads SGHDT; CDR2 reads YYEEEE. Here the CDR3 reads CASSLAREQFF. The CDR3 DNA reads as TGTGCCAGCAGCTTGGCGCGTGAGCAGTTCTTC.

The V gene is TRBV5-1, the J gene TRBJ1-4; 8 nucleotides agree with TRBD1. Unmatched junction bases numbered 5, after V lost 4 bases and J lost 0 bases. CDR1 is SGHRS, CDR2 YFSETQ, per germline. The CDR3 contains 16 residues. The DNA for the CDR3 is TGCGCCAGCAGCCCAGGGACAGGCGCAACTAATGAAAAACTGTTTTTT. Its protein product is CASSPGTGATNEKLFF.

The genes are TRBV4-1 and TRBJ2-3, with TRBD2 identical over 7 bases. The ends lost 1 base at V and 2 bases at J; junction bases unmatched: 9. This CDR3 has 17 amino acids. In germline, CDR1 is MGHRA, CDR2 YSYEKL. The CDR3 DNA follows: TGCGCCAGCAGCCAAGGGGGAGGGCGCGGGGTCACAGATACGCAGTATTTT. Translation: CASSQGGGRGVTDTQYF.

V is TRBV20-1 and J is TRBJ1-2; D is ambiguous. Trimming took 1 base from V and 10 from J, leaving 7 bases between them. The CDR3 has 10 residues. Per the germline V gene, CDR1 is DFQATT and CDR2 is SNEGSKA (reference sequence). DNA for the CDR3: TGCAGTGCTAGAGCCCCGTACTACACCTTC. Protein: CSARAPYYTF.

The chain uses TRBV5-4 and TRBJ2-7; D may be TRBD1 (6 bases). V was trimmed by 4 bases and J by 0 bases, leaving 8 bases between them. The CDR3 is 13 residues long. CDR1 is SGHNT, CDR2 YYREEE, per germline (reference sequence). The CDR3 nucleotides read TGTGCCAGCAGCCCGGACAGCTCCTACGAGCAGTACTTC. Protein sequence: CASSPDSSYEQYF.

The rearrangement uses TRBV29-1 and TRBJ1-1; D gene uncertain. The V gene lost 3 bases and the J gene lost 1 base, with 9 bases spanning the gap. The germline gives CDR1 SQVTM, CDR2 ANQGSEA. The CDR3 consists of 13 residues. The CDR3 DNA reads TGCAGCGTTGAGGCACAGACGAACACTGAAGCTTTCTTT. It is translated as CSVEAQTNTEAFF.

V and J are TRBV7-2 and TRBJ1-4, with 9 bases that match TRBD1. The CDR3 loop spans 13 amino acids. With V trimmed by 6 bases and J by 8 bases, 4 bases remained unmatched. Germline assignment: CDR1 SGHTA and CDR2 FQGNSA. This CDR3 is CASRIQGAEKLFF. The CDR3 bases are TGTGCCAGCAGGATACAGGGGGCGGAAAAACTGTTTTTT. The full variable domain, rest sourced from reference TRBV7-2 and TRBJ1-4, is GAGVSQSPSNKVTEKGKDVELRCDPISGHTALYWYRQSLGQGLEFLIYFQGNSAPDKSGLPSDRFSAERTGGSVSTLTIQRTQQEDSAVYLCASRIQGAEKLFFGSGTQLSVL.

The chain employs TRBV25-1 and TRBJ1-2; the D is unclear. Trimming left V 3 bases short and J 3 bases short, with 11 bases between. This CDR3 spans 14 amino acids. The germline V gene has CDR1 MGHDK and CDR2 SYGVNS. This chain's CDR3 is CASSDATAHYGYTF. The CDR3 DNA follows: TGTGCCAGCAGTGATGCGACGGCTCACTATGGCTACACCTTC.

The rearrangement uses TRBV29-1 and TRBJ2-3; D may be TRBD1 or TRBD2 (5 bases each). From germline, CDR1 is SQVTM and CDR2 ANQGSEA. Trimming pared 0 bases from V and 4 bases from J, leaving 8 bases between. The CDR3 contains 13 residues. As DNA, the CDR3 is TGCAGCGTTGAAGAGGTGGGGGCAGATACGCAGTATTTT. Encoded protein: CSVEEVGADTQYF.

This clone qualifies as medium-sized. This sequence joins TRBV21-1 and TRBJ2-7; TRBD2 was called by the table and not checked on the DNA. TRBV21-1 is given as a pseudogene. The CDR3 consists of 12 residues. In nucleotides, the CDR3 is TGTGCCACCCGGGACTTAACCTACGAGCAGTACTTC. It yields the protein CATRDLTYEQYF.

V gene TRBV7-2 combines with J gene TRBJ1-2; D is uncertain. Trimming pared 5 bases from V and 2 bases from J, leaving 9 bases between. Germline V CDR1 and CDR2: SGHTA, FQGNSA. CDR3 length: 13 residues. The CDR3 sequence: CASSRTENYGYTF. The CDR3 region has the DNA TGTGCCAGCAGCCGGACGGAGAACTATGGCTACACCTTC.

The rearrangement links TRBV2 to TRBJ1-2; D uncertain. The V gene lost 4 bases and the J gene lost 8 bases, with 11 bases spanning the gap. The CDR3 loop spans 12 amino acids. Germline loops: CDR1 SNHLY, CDR2 FYNNEI. The CDR3 region is CASSGRGSGYTF. The CDR3 nucleotides are TGTGCCAGCAGTGGCCGAGGGTCCGGCTACACCTTC.

CDR3 DNA sequence: TGTGCCAGCAGCTTAACGGGCAACGGGGAGACCCAGTACTTC. Encoded protein: CASSLTGNGETQYF. The gene calls are TRBV7-3 and TRBJ2-5; D is unclear. Germline-derived CDR1 and CDR2 are SGHTA and FQGTGA. The CDR3 consists of 14 residues. V was cut by 0 bases and J by 5 bases, with 10 bases left in between.

The chain carries TRBV11-3 and TRBJ2-2; D might be TRBD1 or TRBD2, each matching 6 bases. V was cut by 8 bases and J by 10 bases, with 17 bases left in between. Germline V gives CDR1 SGHNT, CDR2 YENEEA. The CDR3 loop spans 13 amino acids. The CDR3 sequence: CASGGIRGEELFF. The CDR3 DNA reads as TGTGCCAGCGGAGGGATCAGGGGCGAGGAGCTGTTTTTT. Full variable domain (missing parts from reference TRBV11-3 and TRBJ2-2): EAGVVQSPRYKIIEKKQPVAFWCNPISGHNTLYWYLQNLGQGPELLIRYENEEAVDDSQLPKDRFSAERLKGVDSTLKIQPAELGDSAVYLCASGGIRGEELFFGEGSRLTVL.

This clone was recorded once. V and J are TRBV29-1 and TRBJ2-4, with 7 bases that match TRBD1. The V and J ends lost 7 bases and 6 bases, in that order; junction bases with no gene match: 9. From germline, CDR1 is SQVTM and CDR2 ANQGSEA. The CDR3 has 13 residues. The CDR3 bases are TGCAGCGCCATGCCGGGACAGTCAAACATTCAGTACTTC. This sequence encodes CSAMPGQSNIQYF.

This chain links TRBV19 with TRBJ2-5, with 7 bases that match TRBD1. CDR1 is LNHDA, CDR2 SQIVND, per germline (reference sequence). The CDR3 contains 11 residues. V lost 8 bases, J lost 7 bases, and 4 bases stayed unmatched. CDR3 sequence reads: CASDEGATQYF. As DNA, the CDR3 is TGTGCCAGTGATGAGGGGGCGACCCAGTACTTC.

The CDR3 sequence is CASSLGRGENTGELFF. Written as DNA, the CDR3 is TGTGCCAGCAGCTTAGGACGCGGTGAGAACACCGGGGAGCTGTTTTTT. V gene TRBV13 combines with J gene TRBJ2-2, with unresolved D. The CDR3 contains 16 residues. Germline lookup yields CDR1 PRHDT and CDR2 FYEKMQ (reference sequence). V was pared by 0 bases and J by 1 base, with 9 bases between.